The source of this TCR beta chain is a study of T cells in Graves' hyperthyroidism and ophthalmopathy. This clonotype was seen many times. Deletions cut 1 base from V and 9 bases from J, with 13 bases between. Per the germline V gene, CDR1 is MDHEN and CDR2 is SYDVKM. The CDR3 is 14 amino acids. The PBMCs had their origin in around 10 ml of fresh peripheral blood. RNA transcripts yielded amplified TCR beta CDR3 regions. HTBI primers were the set used in a first-round RT-PCR of the TCR CDR3. TCRdb analysed the multiplex PCR reads with MiXCR anew, one entry per CDR3 protein. The table has a few hundred thousand distinct CDR3 sequences, around 14% seen once; the top ten hold roughly 33%.

The TCR originated in a woman aged 30 to 39 with Graves' hyperthyroidism. The sequencing input was blood. V and J are TRBV28 and TRBJ2-1, with D possibly being TRBD2 (6 bases). The CDR3 reads CASSLSSGGGEQFF. As DNA, the CDR3 is TGTGCCAGCAGTTTATCCTCCGGGGGAGGTGAGCAGTTCTTC.